The 9 T cell receptor beta chains below all came from one sample that was sequenced in a study of CD8 T cells in Susac syndrome. Random hexamers served to reverse transcribe about 0.45 to 1 ug RNA. MiXCR was run by TCRdb on the immunoSEQ multiplex PCR reads, yielding one entry per CDR3 protein. Here the sample spans roughly 130,000 distinct CDR3 sequences, around 95% being singletons. The sequenced material came from CD4+ T cells from PBMCs. These receptors came from a human donor with multiple sclerosis.

This chain uses TRBV7-2 with TRBJ1-1; D unresolved. Trimming removed 0 bases at V and 1 base at J, with 9 bases between. Per germline, CDR1 SGHTA and CDR2 FQGNSA. CDR3 length: 15 amino acids. CDR3 in DNA: TGTGCCAGCAGCTTAGCTCGGGCAACGAACACTGAAGCTTTCTTT. This translates into CASSLARATNTEAFF.

The chain links TRBV7-9 to TRBJ2-3; D remains unclear. CDR1 SEHNR and CDR2 FQNEAQ come from the germline V gene (reference sequence). Between the trimmed V and J ends, which lost 3 bases and 0 bases, there was a span of 10 bases. CDR3 size: 15 residues. The CDR3 loop reads CASSFDTRSTDTQYF. The CDR3 DNA follows: TGTGCCAGCAGCTTTGACACAAGAAGCACAGATACGCAGTATTTT.

The CDR3 region is CASSSHPYEQFF. CDR3 DNA: TGTGCCAGCAGCTCCCACCCCTATGAGCAGTTCTTC. The chain recombines TRBV5-4 with TRBJ2-1; no reliable D call. In germline, CDR1 is SGHNT, CDR2 YYREEE (reference sequence). Between the trimmed V and J ends, which lost 3 bases and 8 bases, there was a span of 9 bases. This CDR3 is built from 12 residues. The full variable domain, with the rest looked up from reference TRBV5-4 and TRBJ2-1, is ETGVTQSPTHLIKTRGQQVTLRCSSQSGHNTVSWYQQALGQGPQFIFQYYREEENGRGNFPPRFSGLQFPNYSSELNVNALELDDSALYLCASSSHPYEQFFGPGTRLTVL.

This chain uses TRBV20-1 with TRBJ2-5; TRBD2 matches at 13 bases. The CDR3 is 16 residues long. Per germline, CDR1 DFQATT and CDR2 SNEGSKA (reference sequence). The V and J ends lost 1 base and 5 bases, in that order; junction bases with no gene match: 7. CDR3: CSARATSGRSIETQYF. The CDR3 DNA follows: TGCAGTGCTAGAGCGACTAGCGGGAGGTCGATCGAGACCCAGTACTTC.

This clonotype was found once. V gene TRBV20-1 combines with J gene TRBJ1-1; no definite D call. From germline, CDR1 is DFQATT and CDR2 SNEGSKA (reference sequence). The CDR3 covers 17 residues. The ends were cut back, 5 bases at V and 3 bases at J, with 25 bases in the middle. Here the CDR3 DNA reads TGCAGTGCTTCCTCTTTAGAAGCGGGATTGGGTTACACTGAAGCTTTCTTT. Amino acid sequence: CSASSLEAGLGYTEAFF.

Here the CDR3 DNA reads TGTGCCAGCACCGTGGGGACTAGCGGAAGCACAGATACGCAGTATTTT. This encodes CASTVGTSGSTDTQYF. The chain has TRBV9 and TRBJ2-3; 11 bases are shared with TRBD2. Losses at the gene ends were 6 bases for V and 0 bases for J; bases not matched to a gene: 6. CDR1 is SGDLS, CDR2 YYNGEE, per germline. The CDR3 totals 16 residues.

The rearrangement links TRBV7-3 to TRBJ1-6, with 9 positions matching TRBD1. V dropped 5 bases and J dropped 10; count of bases not matched to a gene: 6. The CDR3 loop spans 14 amino acids. CDR1 is SGHTA, CDR2 FQGTGA, per germline. CDR3 residues: CASSLQGASSPLHF. The CDR3 DNA reads as TGTGCCAGCAGCCTACAGGGGGCAAGCTCACCCCTCCACTTT.

CDR3 protein: CSCYLDTQYF. CDR3 sequence (DNA): TGCAGCTGTTATCTGGATACGCAGTATTTT. The rearrangement joins TRBV29-1 to TRBJ2-3, with D hard to call. The V end lost 8 bases, the J end lost 6 bases, and 9 bases lay between the germline ends. The CDR3 spans 10 residues. Germline CDR1 and CDR2: SQVTM and ANQGSEA.

The chain carries TRBV7-2 and TRBJ1-2, with TRBD1 identical over 12 bases. Germline CDR1 is SGHTA and CDR2 is FQGNSA. The CDR3 has 16 amino acids. V shed 5 bases, J shed 4 bases, and the junction held 8 bases outside the gene matches. The CDR3 loop reads CASSPGDRGRRYGYTF. The CDR3 coding sequence is TGTGCCAGCAGCCCCGGGGACAGGGGGCGCCGCTATGGCTACACCTTC.